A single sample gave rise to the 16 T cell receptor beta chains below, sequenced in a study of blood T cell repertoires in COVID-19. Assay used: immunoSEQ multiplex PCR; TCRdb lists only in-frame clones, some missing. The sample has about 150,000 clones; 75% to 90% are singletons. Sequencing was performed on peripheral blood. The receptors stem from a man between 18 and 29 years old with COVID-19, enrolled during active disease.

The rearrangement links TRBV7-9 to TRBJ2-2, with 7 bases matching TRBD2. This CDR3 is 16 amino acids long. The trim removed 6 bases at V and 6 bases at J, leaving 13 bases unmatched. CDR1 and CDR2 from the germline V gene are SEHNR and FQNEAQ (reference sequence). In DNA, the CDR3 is TGTGCCAGCAGGGAGGGAGGGCAATCGGGCGCCGGGGAGCTGTTTTTT. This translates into CASREGGQSGAGELFF.

The CDR3 DNA follows: TGTGCCAGCAGCCCAGGGGGAGGCTCCTACGAGCAGTACTTC. Its protein product is CASSPGGGSYEQYF. The chain uses TRBV6-5 and TRBJ2-7; a possible D gene is TRBD1 (7 bases). CDR3 length: 14 amino acids. Germline CDR1 MNHEY, CDR2 SVGAGI. Trimming stripped 6 bases from V and 0 bases from J, with 12 bases between.

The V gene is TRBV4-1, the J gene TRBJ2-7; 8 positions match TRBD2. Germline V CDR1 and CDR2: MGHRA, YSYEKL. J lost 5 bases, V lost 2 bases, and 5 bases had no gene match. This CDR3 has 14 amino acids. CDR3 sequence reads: CASSQTGGIHEQYF. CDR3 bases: TGCGCCAGCAGCCAAACGGGAGGGATCCACGAGCAGTACTTC.

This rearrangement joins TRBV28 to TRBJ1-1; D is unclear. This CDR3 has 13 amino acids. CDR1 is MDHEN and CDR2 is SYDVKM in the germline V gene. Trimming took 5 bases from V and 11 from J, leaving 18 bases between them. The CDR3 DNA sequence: TGTGCCAGCAGTGTATCGACGGGTTATATGGCTTTCTTT. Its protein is CASSVSTGYMAFF. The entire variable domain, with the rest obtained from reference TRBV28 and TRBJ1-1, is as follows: DVKVTQSSRYLVKRTGEKVFLECVQDMDHENMFWYRQDPGLGLRLIYFSYDVKMKEKGDIPEGYSVSREKKERFSLILESASTNQTSMYLCASSVSTGYMAFFGQGTRLTVV.

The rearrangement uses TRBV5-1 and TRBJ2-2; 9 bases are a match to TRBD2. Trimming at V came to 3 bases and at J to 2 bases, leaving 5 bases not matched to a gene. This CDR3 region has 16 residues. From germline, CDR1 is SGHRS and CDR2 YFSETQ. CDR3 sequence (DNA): TGCGCCAGCAGCTCACTAGCGGGCTCCAACACCGGGGAGCTGTTTTTT. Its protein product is CASSSLAGSNTGELFF.

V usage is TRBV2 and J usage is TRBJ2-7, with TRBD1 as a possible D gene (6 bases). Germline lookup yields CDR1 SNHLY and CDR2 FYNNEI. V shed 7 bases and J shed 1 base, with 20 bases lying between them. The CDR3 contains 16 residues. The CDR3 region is CASIGNNRVGSYEQYF. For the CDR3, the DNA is TGTGCCAGCATTGGCAACAACAGGGTGGGGTCCTACGAGCAGTACTTC.

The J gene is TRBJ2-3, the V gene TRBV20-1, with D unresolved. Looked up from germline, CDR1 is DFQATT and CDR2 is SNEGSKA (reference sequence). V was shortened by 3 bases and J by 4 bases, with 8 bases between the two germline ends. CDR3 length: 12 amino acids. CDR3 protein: CSASLPPDTQYF. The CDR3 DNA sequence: TGCAGTGCTAGTCTCCCCCCAGATACGCAGTATTTT.

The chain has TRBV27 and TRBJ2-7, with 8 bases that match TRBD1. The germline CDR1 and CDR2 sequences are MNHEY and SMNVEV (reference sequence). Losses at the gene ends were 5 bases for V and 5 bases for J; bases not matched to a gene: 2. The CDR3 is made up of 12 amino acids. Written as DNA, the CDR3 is TGTGCCAGCAGTCACAGGGGGGACGAGCAGTACTTC. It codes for CASSHRGDEQYF.

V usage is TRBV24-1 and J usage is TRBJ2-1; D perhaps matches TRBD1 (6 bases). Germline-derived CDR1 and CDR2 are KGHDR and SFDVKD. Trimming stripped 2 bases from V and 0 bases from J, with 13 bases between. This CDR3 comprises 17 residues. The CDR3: CATSDSWGLSSYNEQFF. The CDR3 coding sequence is TGTGCCACCAGTGATTCATGGGGGCTGAGCTCCTACAATGAGCAGTTCTTC.

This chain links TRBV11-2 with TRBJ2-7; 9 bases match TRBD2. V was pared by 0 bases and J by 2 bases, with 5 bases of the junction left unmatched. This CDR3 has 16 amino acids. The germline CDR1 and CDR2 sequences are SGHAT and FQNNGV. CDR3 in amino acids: CASSLEVLAGTYEQYF. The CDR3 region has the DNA TGTGCCAGCAGCTTAGAGGTTCTAGCGGGAACCTACGAGCAGTACTTC.

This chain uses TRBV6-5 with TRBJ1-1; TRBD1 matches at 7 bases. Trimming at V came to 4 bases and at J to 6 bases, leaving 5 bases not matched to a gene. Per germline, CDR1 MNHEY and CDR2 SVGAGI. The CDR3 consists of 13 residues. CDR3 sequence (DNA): TGTGCCAGCAGTTTGACAGGGAGCGCTGAAGCTTTCTTT. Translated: CASSLTGSAEAFF.

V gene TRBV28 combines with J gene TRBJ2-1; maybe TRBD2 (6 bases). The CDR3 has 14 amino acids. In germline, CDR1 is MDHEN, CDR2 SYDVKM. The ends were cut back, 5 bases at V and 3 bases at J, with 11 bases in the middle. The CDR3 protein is CASSGAGLYNEQFF. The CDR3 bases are TGTGCCAGCAGTGGCGCGGGACTCTACAATGAGCAGTTCTTC.

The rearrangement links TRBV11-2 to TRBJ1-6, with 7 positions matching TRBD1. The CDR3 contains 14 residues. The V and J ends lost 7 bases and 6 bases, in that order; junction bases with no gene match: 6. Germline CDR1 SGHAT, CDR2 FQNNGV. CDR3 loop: CASTRGQFNSPLHF. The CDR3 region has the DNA TGTGCCAGCACTCGGGGACAGTTTAATTCACCCCTCCACTTT.

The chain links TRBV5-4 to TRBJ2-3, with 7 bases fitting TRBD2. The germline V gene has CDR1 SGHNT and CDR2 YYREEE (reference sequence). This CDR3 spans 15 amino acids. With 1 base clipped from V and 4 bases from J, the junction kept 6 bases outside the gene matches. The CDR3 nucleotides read TGTGCCAGCAGCTTGTCGGCGGGAGTTCCAGATACGCAGTATTTT. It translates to CASSLSAGVPDTQYF.

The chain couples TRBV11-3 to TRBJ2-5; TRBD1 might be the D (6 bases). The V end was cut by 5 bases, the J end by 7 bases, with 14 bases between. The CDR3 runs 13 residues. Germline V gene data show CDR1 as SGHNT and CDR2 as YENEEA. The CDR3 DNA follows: TGTGCCAGCAGCCTTAGAACACAGGGGACCCAGTACTTC. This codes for CASSLRTQGTQYF.

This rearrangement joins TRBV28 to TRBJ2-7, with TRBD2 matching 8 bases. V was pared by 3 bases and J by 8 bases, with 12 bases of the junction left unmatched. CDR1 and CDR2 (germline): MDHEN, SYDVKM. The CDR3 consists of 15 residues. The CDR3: CASSFTRAGDRKQYF. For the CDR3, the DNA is TGTGCCAGCAGTTTTACTCGAGCGGGAGATAGGAAGCAGTACTTC.